This T cell receptor (beta chain) was documented in a study of Ad26.COV2.S vaccination and SARS-CoV-2 variants. Regarding the study as a whole: Reportedly, after vaccination the spike-specific CD8+ and CD4+ T cell responses displayed substantial breadth.

A word on this clone: The antigen is undetermined.

Clones were sequenced by immunoSEQ multiplex PCR, and TCRdb holds only the in-frame ones, with some missing. The sample gives 150,000 to 200,000 clones, roughly 85% of which show up once; under 7.5% is in the top ten. The CDR3 totals 15 residues. From germline, CDR1 is WNHNN and CDR2 SYGVQD (reference sequence). Trimming at V came to 2 bases and at J to 5 bases, leaving 8 bases not matched to a gene. This chain uses TRBV10-1 with TRBJ2-5, with 7 positions matching TRBD2. The sample here was peripheral blood, taken after recovery from COVID-19. This clonotype was sampled from a human donor who had recovered from COVID-19. CDR3 DNA sequence: TGCGCCAGCAGTGAGGGGAGCGGGATCGGGGAGACCCAGTACTTC. This translates into CASSEGSGIGETQYF.